This T cell receptor (beta chain) is from a study of identical twins. As to this clonotype: Its specificity is not known.

The CDR3 length is 14 residues. Trimming removed 7 bases from V and 2 bases from J, with 17 bases in between. The germline V gene has CDR1 SQVTM and CDR2 ANQGSEA. Study-level findings and limits: Alpha sequences out of frame and shared by twins had excess low generation probability. Among beta out-of-frame sequences, excess sharing between twins appeared weaker. In monozygotic twins, models underestimated the sharing of out-of-frame TCR alpha. Conclusions came from cross-sectional statistical analysis, not from following the same donors.

MiXCR, applied by TCRdb to the 5' RACE reads, yields one record per CDR3 protein. The sample consists of some 1,600,000 distinct CDR3 sequences, around a third of them appearing once. The source is a newborn girl in good health. Material for sequencing was cord blood. The rearrangement links TRBV29-1 to TRBJ1-1, with D tentatively TRBD1 (6 bases). The CDR3 is CSDRTATGNTEAFF. In nucleotides, the CDR3 is TGCAGCGACCGGACAGCGACGGGTAACACTGAAGCTTTCTTT.